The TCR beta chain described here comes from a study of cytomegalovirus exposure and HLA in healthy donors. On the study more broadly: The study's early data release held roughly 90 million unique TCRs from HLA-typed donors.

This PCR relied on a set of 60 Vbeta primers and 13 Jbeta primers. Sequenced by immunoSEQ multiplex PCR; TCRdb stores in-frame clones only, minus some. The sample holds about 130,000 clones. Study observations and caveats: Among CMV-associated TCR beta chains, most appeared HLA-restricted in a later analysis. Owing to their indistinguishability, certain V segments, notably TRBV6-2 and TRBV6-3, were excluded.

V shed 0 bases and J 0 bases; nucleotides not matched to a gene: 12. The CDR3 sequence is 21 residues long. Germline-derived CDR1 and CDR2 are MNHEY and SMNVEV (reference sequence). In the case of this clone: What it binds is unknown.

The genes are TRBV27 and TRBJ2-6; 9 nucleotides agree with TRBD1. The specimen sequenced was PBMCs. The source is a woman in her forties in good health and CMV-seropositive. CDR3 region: CASSLSEHQGQGFSGANVLTF. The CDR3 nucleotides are TGTGCCAGCAGTTTATCAGAACATCAGGGACAGGGATTCTCTGGGGCCAACGTCCTGACTTTC. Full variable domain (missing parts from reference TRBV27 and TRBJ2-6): EAQVTQNPRYLITVTGKKLTVTCSQNMNHEYMSWYRQDPGLGLRQIYYSMNVEVTDKGDVPEGYKVSRKEKRNFPLILESPSPNQTSLYFCASSLSEHQGQGFSGANVLTFGAGSRLTVL.